This entry describes one T cell receptor (beta chain). This entry comes from a study of blood T cell repertoires in COVID-19. Germline lookup yields CDR1 SGHTA and CDR2 FQGNSA. Trimming removed 3 bases from V and 0 bases from J, with 9 bases in between. The CDR3 runs to 15 residues. Participant ages covered roughly 18 to 89 years across 20 to 30 US areas. Authors' processing steps: Using reference gene primer amplification, nucleated cell counts were estimated. Method: immunoSEQ multiplex PCR; TCRdb's copy keeps in-frame clones and lacks some. V and J calls and clone size are given by that table; D and trimming were obtained from the DNA. The table shows 450,000 to 500,000 clones, with 88% occurring only once.

This chain links TRBV7-2 with TRBJ1-5; a possible D gene is TRBD1 (5 bases). The receptor's source is a woman in her sixties or seventies who had recovered from COVID-19. The sequencing sample was made of PBMCs or T cells enriched from blood (not recorded which). The CDR3 sequence: CASSFLGGSNQPQHF. The CDR3 DNA follows: TGTGCCAGCAGCTTCCTGGGGGGTAGCAATCAGCCCCAGCATTTT.